These T cell receptor beta chains were read from a single sample in a study of cytomegalovirus exposure and HLA in healthy donors. Here immunoSEQ multiplex PCR was the method, and the copy in TCRdb shows in-frame clones only, minus some. In total, the table holds about 170,000 clones. Source material: PBMCs. These receptor sequences come from a woman aged 60-70 years in good health and CMV-seronegative. CDR3s include the opening cysteine and the closing phenylalanine or tryptophan. The order of the fields is V gene, CDR3 length, J gene, D gene, CDR3 DNA, CDR3 protein. The D gene is left open where the match is weak.

V: TRBV4-3
length: 15
J: TRBJ1-1
D: .
DNA: TGCGCCAGCAGCCAAGATTTTGAGGGGGTCACTGAAGCTTTCTTT
CDR3: CASSQDFEGVTEAFF

V: TRBV5-6
length: 13
J: TRBJ1-2
D: TRBD1
DNA: TGTGCCAGCGGGACGACAGGGGGCTCTGGCTACACCTTC
CDR3: CASGTTGGSGYTF

V: TRBV6-4
length: 14
J: TRBJ2-1
D: TRBD2
DNA: TGTGCCAGCAGTCGACTAGCAACCAACAATGAGCAGTTCTTC
CDR3: CASSRLATNNEQFF

V: TRBV4-1
length: 13
J: TRBJ2-7
D: .
DNA: TGCGCCAGCAGCCAAGGACCGCGGGGCGAGCAGTACTTC
CDR3: CASSQGPRGEQYF

V: TRBV2
length: 15
J: TRBJ2-7
D: .
DNA: TGTGCCAGCAGTAAGCAGACAGTATATCCCTACGAGCAGTACTTC
CDR3: CASSKQTVYPYEQYF

V: TRBV7-3
length: 16
J: TRBJ2-1
D: TRBD2
DNA: TGTGCCAGCAGCCTCGGGTTGCGGGGGGTCTACAATGAGCAGTTCTTC
CDR3: CASSLGLRGVYNEQFF

V: TRBV9
length: 17
J: TRBJ1-6
D: TRBD1
DNA: TGTGCCAGCAGCGCAGGACAGGGCGAAAGGGATAATTCACCCCTCCACTTT
CDR3: CASSAGQGERDNSPLHF

V: TRBV10-3
length: 14
J: TRBJ2-7
D: TRBD1
DNA: TGTGCCATCAGTGGGGACAGGGGGTCCTACGAGCAGTACTTC
CDR3: CAISGDRGSYEQYF

V: TRBV13
length: 16
J: TRBJ2-3
D: TRBD2
DNA: TGTGCCAGCAGCTCGACTAGCGGGGGGGGCACAGATACGCAGTATTTT
CDR3: CASSSTSGGGTDTQYF

V: TRBV10-3
length: 15
J: TRBJ1-5
D: TRBD1
DNA: TGTGCCATCAGACCCGGGACAGGGGGCATAGAGCCCCAGCATTTT
CDR3: CAIRPGTGGIEPQHF

V: TRBV15
length: 20
J: TRBJ2-1
D: TRBD2
DNA: TGTGCCACCAGCAGTCAGGGACTAGCGGGAGATTGGGGAATTTACAATGAGCAGTTCTTC
CDR3: CATSSQGLAGDWGIYNEQFF

V: TRBV27
length: 14
J: TRBJ2-1
D: TRBD2
DNA: TGTGCCAGCAGGACTAGCGGAACGTACAATGAGCAGTTCTTC
CDR3: CASRTSGTYNEQFF

V: TRBV5-1
length: 16
J: TRBJ1-1
D: .
DNA: TGCGCCAGCAGTTCTGGAGGGGTGGAAAGGAGCACCGAAGCTTTCTTT
CDR3: CASSSGGVERSTEAFF

V: TRBV5-1
length: 15
J: TRBJ1-4
D: TRBD1
DNA: TGCGCCAGCAACAGGGGACTCCAGATGGATGAAAAACTGTTTTTT
CDR3: CASNRGLQMDEKLFF